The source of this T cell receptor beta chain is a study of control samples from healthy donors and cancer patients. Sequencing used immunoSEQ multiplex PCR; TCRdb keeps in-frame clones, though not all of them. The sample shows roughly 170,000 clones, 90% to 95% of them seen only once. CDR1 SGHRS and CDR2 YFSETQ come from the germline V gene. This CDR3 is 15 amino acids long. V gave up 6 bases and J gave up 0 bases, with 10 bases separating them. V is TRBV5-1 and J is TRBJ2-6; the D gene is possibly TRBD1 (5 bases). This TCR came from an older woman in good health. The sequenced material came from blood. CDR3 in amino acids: CASTPRGSGANVLTF. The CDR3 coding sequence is TGCGCCAGCACCCCAAGGGGCTCTGGGGCCAACGTCCTGACTTTC. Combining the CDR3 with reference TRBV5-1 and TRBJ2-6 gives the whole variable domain KAGVTQTPRYLIKTRGQQVTLSCSPISGHRSVSWYQQTPGQGLQFLFEYFSETQRNKGNFPGRFSGRQFSNSRSEMNVSTLELGDSALYLCASTPRGSGANVLTFGAGSRLTVL.